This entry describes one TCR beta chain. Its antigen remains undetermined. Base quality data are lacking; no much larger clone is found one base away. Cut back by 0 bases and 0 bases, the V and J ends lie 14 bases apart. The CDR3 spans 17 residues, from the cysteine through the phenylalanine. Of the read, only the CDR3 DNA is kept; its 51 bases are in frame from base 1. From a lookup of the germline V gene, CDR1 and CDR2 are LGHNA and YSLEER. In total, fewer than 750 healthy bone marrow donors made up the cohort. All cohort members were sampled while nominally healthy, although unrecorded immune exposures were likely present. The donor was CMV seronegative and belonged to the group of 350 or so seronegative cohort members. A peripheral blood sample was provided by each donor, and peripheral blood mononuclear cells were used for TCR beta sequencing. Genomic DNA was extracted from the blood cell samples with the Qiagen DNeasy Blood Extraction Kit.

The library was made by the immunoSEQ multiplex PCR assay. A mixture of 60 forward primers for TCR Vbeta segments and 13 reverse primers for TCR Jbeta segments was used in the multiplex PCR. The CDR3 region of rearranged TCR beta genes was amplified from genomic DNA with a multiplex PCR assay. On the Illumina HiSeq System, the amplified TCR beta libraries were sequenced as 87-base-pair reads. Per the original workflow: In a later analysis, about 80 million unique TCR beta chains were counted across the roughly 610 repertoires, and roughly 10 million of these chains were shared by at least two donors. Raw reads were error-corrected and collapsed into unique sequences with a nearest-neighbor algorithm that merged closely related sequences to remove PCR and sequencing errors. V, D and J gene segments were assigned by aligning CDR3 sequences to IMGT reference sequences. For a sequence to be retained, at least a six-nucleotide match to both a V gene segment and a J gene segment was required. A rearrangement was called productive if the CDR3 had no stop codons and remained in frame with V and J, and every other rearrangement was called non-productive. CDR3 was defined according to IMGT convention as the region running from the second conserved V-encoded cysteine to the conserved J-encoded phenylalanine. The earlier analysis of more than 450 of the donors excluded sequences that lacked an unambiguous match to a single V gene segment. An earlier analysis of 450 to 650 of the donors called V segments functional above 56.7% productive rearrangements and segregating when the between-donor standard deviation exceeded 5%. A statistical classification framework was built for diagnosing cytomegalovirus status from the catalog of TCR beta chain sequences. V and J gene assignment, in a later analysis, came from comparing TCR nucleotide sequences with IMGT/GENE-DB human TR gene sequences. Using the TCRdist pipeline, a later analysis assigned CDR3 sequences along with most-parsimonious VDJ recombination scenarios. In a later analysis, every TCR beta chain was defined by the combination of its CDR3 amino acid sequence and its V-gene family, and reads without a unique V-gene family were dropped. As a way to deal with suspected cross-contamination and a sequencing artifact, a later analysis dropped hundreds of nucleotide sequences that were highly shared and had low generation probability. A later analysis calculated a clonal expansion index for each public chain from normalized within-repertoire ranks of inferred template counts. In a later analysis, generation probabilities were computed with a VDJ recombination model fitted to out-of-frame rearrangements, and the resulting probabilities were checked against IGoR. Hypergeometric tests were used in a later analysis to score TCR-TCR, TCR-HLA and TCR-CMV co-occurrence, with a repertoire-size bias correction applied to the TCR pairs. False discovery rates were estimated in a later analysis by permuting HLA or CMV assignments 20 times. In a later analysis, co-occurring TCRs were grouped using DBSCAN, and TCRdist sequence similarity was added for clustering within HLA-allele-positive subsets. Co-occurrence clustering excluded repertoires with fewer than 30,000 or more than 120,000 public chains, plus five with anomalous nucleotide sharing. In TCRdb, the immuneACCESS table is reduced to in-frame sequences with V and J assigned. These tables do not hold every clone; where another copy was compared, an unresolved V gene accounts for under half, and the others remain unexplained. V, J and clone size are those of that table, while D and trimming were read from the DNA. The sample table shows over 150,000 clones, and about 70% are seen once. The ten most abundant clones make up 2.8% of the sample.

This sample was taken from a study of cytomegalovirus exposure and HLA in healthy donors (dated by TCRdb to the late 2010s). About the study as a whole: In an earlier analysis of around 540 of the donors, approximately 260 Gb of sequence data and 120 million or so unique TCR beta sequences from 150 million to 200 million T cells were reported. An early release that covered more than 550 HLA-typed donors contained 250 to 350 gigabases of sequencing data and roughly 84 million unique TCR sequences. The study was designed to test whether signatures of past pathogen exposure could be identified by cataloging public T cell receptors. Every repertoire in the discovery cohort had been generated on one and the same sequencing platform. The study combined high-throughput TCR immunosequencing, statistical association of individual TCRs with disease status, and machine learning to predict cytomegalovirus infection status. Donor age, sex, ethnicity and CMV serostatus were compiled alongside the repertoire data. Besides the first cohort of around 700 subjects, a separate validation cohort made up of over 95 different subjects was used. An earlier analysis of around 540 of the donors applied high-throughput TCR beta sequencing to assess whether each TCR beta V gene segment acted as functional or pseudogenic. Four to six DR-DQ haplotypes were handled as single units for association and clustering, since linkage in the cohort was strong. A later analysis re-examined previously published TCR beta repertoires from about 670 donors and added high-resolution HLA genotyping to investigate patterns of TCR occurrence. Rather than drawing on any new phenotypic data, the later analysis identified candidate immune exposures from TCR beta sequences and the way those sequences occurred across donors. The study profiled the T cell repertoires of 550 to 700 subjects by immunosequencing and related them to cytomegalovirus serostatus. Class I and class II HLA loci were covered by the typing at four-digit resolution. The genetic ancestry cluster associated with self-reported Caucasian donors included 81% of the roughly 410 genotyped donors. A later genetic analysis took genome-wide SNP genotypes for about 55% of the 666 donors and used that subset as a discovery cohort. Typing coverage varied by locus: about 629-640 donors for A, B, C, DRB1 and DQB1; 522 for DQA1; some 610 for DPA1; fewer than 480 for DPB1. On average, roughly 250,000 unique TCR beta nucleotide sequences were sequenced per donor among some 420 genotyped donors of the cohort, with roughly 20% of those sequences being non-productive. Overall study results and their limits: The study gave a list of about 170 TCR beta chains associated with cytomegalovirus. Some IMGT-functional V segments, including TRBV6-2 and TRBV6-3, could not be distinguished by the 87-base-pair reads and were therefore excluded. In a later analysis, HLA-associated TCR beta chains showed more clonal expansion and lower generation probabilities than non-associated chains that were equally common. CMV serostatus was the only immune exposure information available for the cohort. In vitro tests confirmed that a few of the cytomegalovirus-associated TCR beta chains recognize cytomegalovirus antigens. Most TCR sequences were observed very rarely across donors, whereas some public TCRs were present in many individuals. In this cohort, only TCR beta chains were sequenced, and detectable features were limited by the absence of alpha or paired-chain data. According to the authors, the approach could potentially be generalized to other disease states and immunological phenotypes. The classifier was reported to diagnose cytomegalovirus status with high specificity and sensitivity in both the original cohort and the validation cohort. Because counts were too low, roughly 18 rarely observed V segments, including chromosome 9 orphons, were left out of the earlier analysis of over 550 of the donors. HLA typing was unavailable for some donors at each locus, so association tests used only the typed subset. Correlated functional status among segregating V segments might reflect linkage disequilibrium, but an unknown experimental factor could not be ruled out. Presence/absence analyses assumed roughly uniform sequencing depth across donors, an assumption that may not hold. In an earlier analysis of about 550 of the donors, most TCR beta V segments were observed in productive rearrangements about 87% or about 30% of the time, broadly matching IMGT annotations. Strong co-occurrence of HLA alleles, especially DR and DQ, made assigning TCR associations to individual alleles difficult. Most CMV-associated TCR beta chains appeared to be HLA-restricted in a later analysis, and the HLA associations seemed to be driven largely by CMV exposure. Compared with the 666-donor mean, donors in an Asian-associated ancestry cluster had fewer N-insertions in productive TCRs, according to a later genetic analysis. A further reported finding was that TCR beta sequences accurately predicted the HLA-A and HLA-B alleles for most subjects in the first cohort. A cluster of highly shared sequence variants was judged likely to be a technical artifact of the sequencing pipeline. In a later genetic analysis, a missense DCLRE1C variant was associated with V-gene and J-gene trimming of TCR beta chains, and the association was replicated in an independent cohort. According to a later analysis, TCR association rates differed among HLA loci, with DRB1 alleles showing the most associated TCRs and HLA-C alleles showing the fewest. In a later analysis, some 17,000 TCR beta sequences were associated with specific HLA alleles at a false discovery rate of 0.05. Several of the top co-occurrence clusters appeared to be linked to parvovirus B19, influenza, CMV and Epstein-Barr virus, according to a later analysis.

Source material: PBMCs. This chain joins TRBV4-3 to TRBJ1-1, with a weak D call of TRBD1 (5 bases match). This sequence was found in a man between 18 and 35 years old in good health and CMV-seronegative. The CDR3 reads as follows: CASSQEGLWQLNTEAFF. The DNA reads TGCGCCAGCAGCCAAGAGGGACTTTGGCAGTTGAACACTGAAGCTTTCTTT.